The present entry profiles one T cell receptor (beta chain) with its context. The sample comes from a study of blood T cell repertoires in COVID-19. The wider study: The United States, Italy and Spain were the sources of the acute and convalescent COVID-19 samples. From T cells, B-cell-depleted T cells, or PBMCs came the material, which was cDNA or gDNA.

The authors' processing: Counts of nucleated cells, estimated from reference gene primer amplification, were obtained. Generated by immunoSEQ multiplex PCR, the TCRdb table keeps only in-frame clones and is missing some. Clonal size and the V and J genes are those of that table, whereas D and trimming came from the DNA. The data contain under 200,000 clones, roughly 88% of them seen just once; the ten biggest clones take up roughly 1.2%. Germline V CDR1 and CDR2: SNHLY, FYNNEI. The junction had 8 bases not matched to a gene; V was cut back by 6 bases and J by 8 bases. The CDR3 totals 14 residues. The chain uses TRBV2 and TRBJ1-1, with 11 bases aligning to TRBD1. Sequencing used peripheral blood. The source of this sequence is a man in his fifties or sixties who had recovered from COVID-19. CDR3 sequence (DNA): TGTGCCAGCAGGGAGGGACAGGGGGTGATAGAAGCTTTCTTT. It specifies CASREGQGVIEAFF.